The clone carrying this TCR beta chain is a singleton in its sample. In the authors' workflow: Counts of nucleated cells, estimated from reference gene primer amplification, were obtained. The table came from immunoSEQ multiplex PCR; TCRdb's copy has only in-frame clones and leaves some out. From that table come the V and J calls and clone size; the DNA was used to work out D and trimming. The table has approximately 220,000 clones, around 84% seen once; the top ten hold 4.5% to 5.5%. This entry comes from a study of blood T cell repertoires in COVID-19. Study background: From T cells, B-cell-depleted T cells, or PBMCs came the material, which was cDNA or gDNA.

Germline CDR1 is MGHDK and CDR2 is SYGVNS. The CDR3 runs to 17 residues. V dropped 0 bases and J dropped 0 bases, with 13 bases sitting between them. This chain connects TRBV25-1 to TRBJ2-3; D is possibly TRBD2 (6 bases). The sequenced material came from peripheral blood. This sequence originates from a woman aged 55 to 70 who had recovered from COVID-19. Here the CDR3 DNA reads TGTGCCAGCAGTGAATATTGGGGCGGGGCAAGCACAGATACGCAGTATTTT. This sequence encodes CASSEYWGGASTDTQYF.